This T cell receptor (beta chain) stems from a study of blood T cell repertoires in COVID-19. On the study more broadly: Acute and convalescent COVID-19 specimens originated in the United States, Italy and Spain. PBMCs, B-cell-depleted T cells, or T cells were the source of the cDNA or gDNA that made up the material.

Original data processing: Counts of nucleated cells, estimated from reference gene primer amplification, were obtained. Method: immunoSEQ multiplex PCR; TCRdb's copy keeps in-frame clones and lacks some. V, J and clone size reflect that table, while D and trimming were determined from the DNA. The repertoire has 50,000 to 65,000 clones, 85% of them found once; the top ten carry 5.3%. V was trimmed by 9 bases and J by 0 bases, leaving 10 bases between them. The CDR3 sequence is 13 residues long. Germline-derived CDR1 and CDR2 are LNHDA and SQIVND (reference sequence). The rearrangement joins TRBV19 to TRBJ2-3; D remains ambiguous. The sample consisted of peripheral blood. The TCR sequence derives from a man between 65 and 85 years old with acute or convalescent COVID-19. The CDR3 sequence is CASRPPSTDTQYF. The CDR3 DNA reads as TGTGCCAGCCGTCCCCCTAGCACAGATACGCAGTATTTT.